This TCR beta chain is from a study of metastatic and nonmetastatic thyroid tumors. Study-wide context: Peripheral blood and tumor or nodule samples from malignant and benign thyroid patients were compared.

This clone turned up a few times. With 1 base removed from V and 3 bases from J, the gap between germline ends came to 7 bases. The CDR3 consists of 13 residues. TCRdb re-called clones from the PCR reads using MiXCR. The sample lists 20,000 or so clones, 23% occurring once. No treatment had been given to any patient before thyroid surgery. The sample was blood. This sequence originates from a male donor with papillary thyroid cancer or a benign thyroid nodule (not recorded which). Some clones in this sample may be carry-over from other donors' samples. This chain joins TRBV12-3 or TRBV12-4 and TRBJ2-7; the D is unclear. CDR3 coding DNA: TGTGCCAGCAGTTTAGTCGGTTTCTACGAGCAGTACTTC. It yields the protein CASSLVGFYEQYF.